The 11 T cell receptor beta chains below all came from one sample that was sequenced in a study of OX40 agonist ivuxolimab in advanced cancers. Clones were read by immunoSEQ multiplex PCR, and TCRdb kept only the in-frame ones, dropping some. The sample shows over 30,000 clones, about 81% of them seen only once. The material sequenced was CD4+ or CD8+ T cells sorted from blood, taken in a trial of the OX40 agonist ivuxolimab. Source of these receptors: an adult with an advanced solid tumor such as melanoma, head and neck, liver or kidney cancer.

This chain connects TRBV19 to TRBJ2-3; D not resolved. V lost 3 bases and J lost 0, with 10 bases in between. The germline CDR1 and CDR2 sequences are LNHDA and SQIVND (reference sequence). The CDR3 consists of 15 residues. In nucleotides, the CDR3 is TGTGCCAGTAGTATTTCGGCGGCTAGCACAGATACGCAGTATTTT. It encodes CASSISAASTDTQYF.

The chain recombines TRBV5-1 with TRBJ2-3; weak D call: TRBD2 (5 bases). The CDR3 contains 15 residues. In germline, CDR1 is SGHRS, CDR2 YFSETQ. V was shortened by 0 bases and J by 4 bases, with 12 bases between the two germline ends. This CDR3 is CASSLAPHGADTQYF. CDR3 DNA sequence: TGCGCCAGCAGCTTGGCTCCTCACGGGGCAGATACGCAGTATTTT.

This CDR3 is CASSLPAGSRDTQYF. The CDR3 nucleotides read TGTGCCAGCAGTTTACCCGCGGGGTCCCGGGATACGCAGTATTTT. The chain is built from TRBV28 and TRBJ2-3; possible D gene TRBD2, 6 bases. Germline values: CDR1 MDHEN, CDR2 SYDVKM. Between the trimmed V and J ends, which lost 2 bases and 6 bases, there was a span of 15 bases. The CDR3 contains 15 residues.

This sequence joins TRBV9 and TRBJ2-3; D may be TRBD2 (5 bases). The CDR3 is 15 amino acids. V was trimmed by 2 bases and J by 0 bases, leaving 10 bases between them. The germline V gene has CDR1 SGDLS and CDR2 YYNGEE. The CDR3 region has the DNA TGTGCCAGCAGCGTCCGGGGTCTAAGCACAGATACGCAGTATTTT. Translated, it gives CASSVRGLSTDTQYF.

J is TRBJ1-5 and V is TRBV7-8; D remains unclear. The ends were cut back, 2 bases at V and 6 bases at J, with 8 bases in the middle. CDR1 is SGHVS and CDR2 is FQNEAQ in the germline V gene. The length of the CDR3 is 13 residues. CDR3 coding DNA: TGTGCCAGCAGCTTATCCTCCACTCAGCCCCAGCATTTT. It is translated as CASSLSSTQPQHF.

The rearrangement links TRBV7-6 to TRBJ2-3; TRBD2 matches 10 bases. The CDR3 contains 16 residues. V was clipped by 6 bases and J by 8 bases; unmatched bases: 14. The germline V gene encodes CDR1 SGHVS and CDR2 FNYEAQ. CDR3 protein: CASSPRTSGRGVTQYF. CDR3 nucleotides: TGTGCCAGCAGTCCAAGGACTAGCGGTCGGGGCGTTACGCAGTATTTT.

The CDR3 protein is CAPQAPPGYEQYF. The DNA for the CDR3 is TGCGCCCCTCAAGCCCCCCCGGGGTACGAGCAGTACTTC. The chain uses TRBV10-1 and TRBJ2-7, with a weak D call TRBD2 (5 bases). Per the germline V gene, CDR1 is WNHNN and CDR2 is SYGVQD (reference sequence). The CDR3 spans 13 residues. Trimming took 11 bases from V and 4 from J, leaving 18 bases between them.

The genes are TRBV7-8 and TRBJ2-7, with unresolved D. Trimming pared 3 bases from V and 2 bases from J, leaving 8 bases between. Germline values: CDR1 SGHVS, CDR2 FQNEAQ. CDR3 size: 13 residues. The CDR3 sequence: CASSFQTTYEQYF. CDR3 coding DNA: TGTGCCAGCAGCTTTCAGACGACCTACGAGCAGTACTTC.

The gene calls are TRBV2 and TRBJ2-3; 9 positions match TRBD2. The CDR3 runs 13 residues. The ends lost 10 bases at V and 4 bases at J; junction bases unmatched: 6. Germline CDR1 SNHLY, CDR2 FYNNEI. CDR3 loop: CATSAGGPDTQYF. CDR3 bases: TGTGCCACCTCCGCGGGAGGGCCAGATACGCAGTATTTT. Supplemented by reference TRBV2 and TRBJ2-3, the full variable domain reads EPEVTQTPSHQVTQMGQEVILRCVPISNHLYFYWYRQILGQKVEFLVSFYNNEISEKSEIFDDQFSVERPDGSNFTLKIRSTKLEDSAMYFCATSAGGPDTQYFGPGTRLTVL.

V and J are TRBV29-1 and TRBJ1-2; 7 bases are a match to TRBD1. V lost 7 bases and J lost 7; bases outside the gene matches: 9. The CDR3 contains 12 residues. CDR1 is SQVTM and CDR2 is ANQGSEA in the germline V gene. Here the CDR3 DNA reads TGCAGCGCCCGACAGGGTTCGGGTGGCTACACCTTC. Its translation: CSARQGSGGYTF.

CDR3 loop: CASSRPRETEAFF. CDR3 bases: TGTGCCAGCAGTCGGCCTAGGGAAACTGAAGCTTTCTTT. The chain links TRBV6-5 to TRBJ1-1; unclear D gene. CDR3 size: 13 residues. CDR1 and CDR2 (germline): MNHEY, SVGAGI. V lost 5 bases to trimming and J lost 5 bases, with 12 bases between them.